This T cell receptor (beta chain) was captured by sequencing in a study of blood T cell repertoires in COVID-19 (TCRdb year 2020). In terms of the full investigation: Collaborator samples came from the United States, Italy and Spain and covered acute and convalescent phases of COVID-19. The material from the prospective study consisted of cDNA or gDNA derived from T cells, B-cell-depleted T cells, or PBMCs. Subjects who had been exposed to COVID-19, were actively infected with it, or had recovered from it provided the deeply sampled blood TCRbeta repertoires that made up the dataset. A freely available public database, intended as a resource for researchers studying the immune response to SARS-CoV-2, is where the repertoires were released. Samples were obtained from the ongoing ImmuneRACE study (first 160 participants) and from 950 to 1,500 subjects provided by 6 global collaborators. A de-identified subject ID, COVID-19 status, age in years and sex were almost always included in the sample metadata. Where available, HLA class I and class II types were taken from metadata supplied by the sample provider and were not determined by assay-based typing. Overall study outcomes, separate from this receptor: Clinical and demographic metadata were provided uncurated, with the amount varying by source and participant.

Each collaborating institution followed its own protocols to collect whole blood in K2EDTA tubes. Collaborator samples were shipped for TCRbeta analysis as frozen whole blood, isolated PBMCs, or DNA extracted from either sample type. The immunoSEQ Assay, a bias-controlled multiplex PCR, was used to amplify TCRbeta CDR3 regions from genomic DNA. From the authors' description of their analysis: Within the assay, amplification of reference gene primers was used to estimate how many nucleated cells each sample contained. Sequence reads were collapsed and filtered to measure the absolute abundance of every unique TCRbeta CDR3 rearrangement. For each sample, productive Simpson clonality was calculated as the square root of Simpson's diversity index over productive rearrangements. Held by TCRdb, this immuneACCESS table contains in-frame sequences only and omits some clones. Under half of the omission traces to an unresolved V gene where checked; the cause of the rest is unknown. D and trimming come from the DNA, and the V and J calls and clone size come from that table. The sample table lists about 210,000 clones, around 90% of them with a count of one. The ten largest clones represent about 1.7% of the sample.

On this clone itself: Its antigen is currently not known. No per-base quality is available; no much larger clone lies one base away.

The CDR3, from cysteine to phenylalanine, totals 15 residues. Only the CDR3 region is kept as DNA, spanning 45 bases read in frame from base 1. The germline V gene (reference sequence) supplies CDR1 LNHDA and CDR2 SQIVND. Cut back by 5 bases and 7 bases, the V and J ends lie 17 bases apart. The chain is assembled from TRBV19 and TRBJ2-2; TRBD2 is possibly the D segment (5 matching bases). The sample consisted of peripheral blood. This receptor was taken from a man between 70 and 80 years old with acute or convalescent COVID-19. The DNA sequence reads TGTGCCAGTAGTCTCCGGGGTAGCTTCTTCGGGGAGCTGTTTTTT. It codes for CASSLRGSFFGELFF.